This T cell receptor (beta chain) comes out of a study of vaccination effects on CD4 cells after COVID-19. About the research overall: A density of about 2 million PBMC per well was used; these cells were cultured with around 10 IU/ml IL-2 and around 10 ug/ml peptides.

The method was immunoSEQ multiplex PCR; TCRdb's version includes in-frame clones alone and lacks a portion of them. The repertoire consists of roughly 48,000 clones, with 55% to 75% occurring once and the leading ten covering 4.5% to 6.5%. Whole-study findings and limits: Healthy vaccine recipients' vaccine-induced clones were almost all SARS-CoV-2 mono-reactive.

A note on this clone: Its antigen is not known.

A 10-day culture period preceded the isolation of CD4+ T cells. Days 3 and 7 were when half the medium was replaced with IL-2 medium. Germline V gene lookup returns CDR1 SEHNR and CDR2 FQNEAQ (reference sequence). The CDR3 consists of 14 residues. The sequencing used CD4+ T cells from PBMCs cultured without peptide, collected before COVID-19 vaccination. The source of this sequence is a human donor who received a COVID-19 vaccine. The chain employs TRBV7-9 and TRBJ2-1, with D perhaps TRBD2 (7 bases). CDR3 sequence reads: CAEGGRNINNEQFF. Written as DNA, the CDR3 is TGTGCTGAGGGGGGGCGGAACATTAACAATGAGCAGTTCTTC.